In this sample, the clone carrying this T cell receptor (beta chain) turned up once. Per the original methods: Nucleated cell number was recorded as an estimate derived from reference gene primer amplification. Sequencing was performed with immunoSEQ multiplex PCR; in TCRdb, only in-frame clones are kept and a portion is missing. The D gene and trimming were derived from the DNA, and the V and J assignments and clone size from that table. The sample lists over 350,000 clones, roughly 88% occurring once. The sample comes from a study of blood T cell repertoires in COVID-19. The overall study: Whether acute or convalescent, the COVID-19 samples came from the United States, Italy and Spain.

Material: peripheral blood. The sequence was obtained from a woman aged 25 to 45 with active or convalescent COVID-19.

The CDR3 sequence is CASSLLPGSYEQYF. The CDR3 nucleotides read TGTGCCAGCAGCTTACTACCAGGATCCTACGAGCAGTACTTC. This chain connects TRBV7-8 to TRBJ2-7; no clear D gene. Germline loops: CDR1 SGHVS, CDR2 FQNEAQ. V was pared by 2 bases and J by 1 base, with 9 bases between. The CDR3 has 14 amino acids.